This T cell receptor (beta chain) was obtained from a study of blood T cell repertoires in COVID-19. Original methodology: Quantification of nucleated cells was approximated via reference gene primer amplification. This table comes from immunoSEQ multiplex PCR, and its TCRdb copy is limited to in-frame clones, with some not included. That table furnishes V, J and clone size, whereas the DNA furnished D and trimming. The sample lists roughly 200,000 clones; approximately 86% were seen once. Trimming took off 5 bases at V and 7 bases at J, with 13 bases between the two ends. The CDR3 is 13 amino acids. The germline V gene encodes CDR1 MNHEY and CDR2 SMNVEV (reference sequence).

The source material was peripheral blood. This sequence joins TRBV27 and TRBJ2-3; unclear D gene. This clonotype was obtained from a man aged 18 to 29 with active or convalescent COVID-19. CDR3 sequence reads: CASSPWLLNTQYF. CDR3 DNA: TGTGCCAGCAGTCCTTGGCTTCTTAATACGCAGTATTTT.